These T cell receptor beta chains were read from a single sample in a study of blood T cell repertoires in COVID-19. Assay used: immunoSEQ multiplex PCR; TCRdb lists only in-frame clones, some missing. The table shows over 120,000 clones, with 80% to 90% occurring only once. The sequenced sample consisted of peripheral blood. Source of these receptors: a woman aged 50 to 65 with acute or convalescent COVID-19. The CDR3 runs from the conserved cysteine through the conserved F or W. A D gene is named only where the DNA matches it firmly. Some rows have no size entry. The others give once, few or many, or a class for an expanded clone.

V gene	clone size	D gene	J gene	CDR3 DNA	CDR3 protein
TRBV13	NA	NA	TRBJ2-3	TGTGCCAGCAGCTTAGATACCAAGGCGGCGCAGTATTTT	CASSLDTKAAQYF
TRBV9	NA	TRBD1	TRBJ1-2	TGTGCCAGCAGCGTAAAGGGGGCCGGGGACTATGGCTACACCTTC	CASSVKGAGDYGYTF
TRBV14	NA	TRBD2	TRBJ2-1	TGTGCCAGCAGCCGCAGAGCGGGAGGGACACTATACAATGAGCAGTTCTTC	CASSRRAGGTLYNEQFF
TRBV6-1	NA	TRBD2	TRBJ2-7	TGTGCCAGCAGTGACCCAGCGGGAGGGGGTCCCGAGCAGTACTTC	CASSDPAGGGPEQYF
TRBV3-1/TRBV3-2	NA	NA	TRBJ1-5	TGTGCCAGCAGCCAACCAAATCAGCCCCAGCATTTT	CASSQPNQPQHF
TRBV29-1	NA	TRBD2	TRBJ2-7	TGCAGCGTCACACAGGTCCAGGGGACTAGCGGTTCCTACGAGCAGTACTTC	CSVTQVQGTSGSYEQYF
TRBV30	NA	TRBD1	TRBJ1-1	TGTGCCTGGACCACAGCCGGGACAGGGGATCGCGGCACTGAAGCTTTCTTT	CAWTTAGTGDRGTEAFF
TRBV5-1	NA	NA	TRBJ2-7	TGCGCCAGCAGCAACAGGGACCACGAGCAGTACTTC	CASSNRDHEQYF
TRBV19	NA	NA	TRBJ2-7	TGTGCCAGTAGTGCCCCGGGACTGGCCTCTCTCGAGCAGTACTTC	CASSAPGLASLEQYF
TRBV18	NA	NA	TRBJ1-2	TGTGCCAGCTCACCAACGGGGGGGTATGGCTACACCTTC	CASSPTGGYGYTF
TRBV9	NA	TRBD1	TRBJ1-2	TGTGCCAGCAGCTTCCGGGACAGGGGGACAGAGGGCTACACCTTC	CASSFRDRGTEGYTF
TRBV30	NA	NA	TRBJ1-1	TGTGCCTGGAGACCCCAGGCTCCTGAAGCTTTCTTT	CAWRPQAPEAFF
TRBV9	NA	TRBD2	TRBJ2-5	TGTGCCAGCAGCGTAGGAGCTAGCGGGGATTTAGGAGAGACCCAGTACTTC	CASSVGASGDLGETQYF
TRBV7-2	NA	TRBD1	TRBJ1-4	TGTGCCAGCAGCTTAAGGGACAGCAGTGAAAAACTGTTTTTT	CASSLRDSSEKLFF
TRBV6-5	many	NA	TRBJ2-7	TGTGCCACCCAACAGGGCTCCTACGAGCAGTACTTC	CATQQGSYEQYF
TRBV6-5	NA	NA	TRBJ1-3	TGTGCCAGCAGTTACCAGGGTATAGGAAACACCATATATTTT	CASSYQGIGNTIYF
TRBV11-3	NA	NA	TRBJ1-1	TGTGCCAGCAGCCCAGGAAGTACGGCAGGCACTGAAGCTTTCTTT	CASSPGSTAGTEAFF
TRBV27	NA	NA	TRBJ2-7	TGTGCCAGCAGTTTATCGATCAGAACCTACGAGCAGTACTTC	CASSLSIRTYEQYF
TRBV5-1	NA	NA	TRBJ1-1	TGCGCCAGCAGCTTTAGGACAGCGAACACTGAAGCTTTCTTT	CASSFRTANTEAFF
TRBV20-1	NA	TRBD2	TRBJ2-1	TGCAGTGCCAGTGGACTAGCGGGAGGCATTGAGCAGTTCTTC	CSASGLAGGIEQFF
TRBV11-2	few	NA	TRBJ1-1	TGTGCCAGCAGCTTTAGGGGTTCGAACACTGAAGCTTTCTTT	CASSFRGSNTEAFF
TRBV7-3	NA	NA	TRBJ1-6	TGTGCCAGCAGCTTTGGCAGGGAAGCCTATAATTCACCCCTCCACTTT	CASSFGREAYNSPLHF
TRBV5-4	NA	TRBD2	TRBJ2-7	TGTGCCAGCAGCACGGGACTAGCGGGAGCCTACGAGCAGTACTTC	CASSTGLAGAYEQYF
TRBV5-1	NA	TRBD2	TRBJ2-1	TGCGCCAGCAGCTTGCCGACTAGCGTCTCCTACAATGAGCAGTTCTTC	CASSLPTSVSYNEQFF
TRBV3-1/TRBV3-2	NA	NA	TRBJ2-5	TGTGCCAGCAGCCAGGGCTCAGAGACCCAGTACTTC	CASSQGSETQYF
TRBV19	NA	NA	TRBJ1-6	TGTGCCAGTAGTTCTACAGAGTTTAATTCACCCCTCCACTTT	CASSSTEFNSPLHF
TRBV5-4	NA	NA	TRBJ1-6	TGTGCCAGCAGCTTGGGGGCAGGGCACAATTCACCCCTCCACTTT	CASSLGAGHNSPLHF
TRBV24-1	NA	TRBD1	TRBJ2-7	TGTGCCACCAGTGACCGGGGACAGGGAGGGCACGAGCAGTACTTC	CATSDRGQGGHEQYF
TRBV6-5	NA	TRBD1	TRBJ1-5	TGTGCCAGCAGTTCCGGGACAGGGGATAGCAATCAGCCCCAGCATTTT	CASSSGTGDSNQPQHF
TRBV12-5	NA	TRBD1	TRBJ2-2	TGTGCTAGTGGCGATGGACAGGGGAATACCGGGGAGCTGTTTTTT	CASGDGQGNTGELFF
TRBV6-5	NA	NA	TRBJ1-1	TGTGCCAGCAGCCCCGAGCTTACTTCTCGGGCTTTCTTT	CASSPELTSRAFF
TRBV7-3	few	NA	TRBJ2-5	TGTGCCAGCAGCTTCGGACAGCAAGAGACCCAGTACTTC	CASSFGQQETQYF
TRBV5-1	NA	TRBD2	TRBJ2-1	TGCGCCAGCAGCTTGGTGGCGGGGGGAAACAATGAGCAGTTCTTC	CASSLVAGGNNEQFF
TRBV19	NA	NA	TRBJ1-5	TGTGCCAGTAGTATCCGCTCCAGGGGCCGCGATCAGCCCCAGCATTTT	CASSIRSRGRDQPQHF
TRBV7-3	NA	NA	TRBJ1-2	TGTGCCAGCAGCTTAACAGCAGGGTCTAACTATGGCTACACCTTC	CASSLTAGSNYGYTF
TRBV30	NA	NA	TRBJ1-1	TGTGCCTGCCCCTCTCGGGTTTCCTCCAACGCTGAAGCTTTCTTT	CACPSRVSSNAEAFF
TRBV5-1	NA	NA	TRBJ1-2	TGCGCCAGCAGCCCCTCGGGGGTAGAGGGCGGCTACACCTTC	CASSPSGVEGGYTF
TRBV18	NA	TRBD1	TRBJ1-2	TGTGCCAGCTCACCTATACCGGGACAGGGTATCTATGGCTACACCTTC	CASSPIPGQGIYGYTF
TRBV28	once	NA	TRBJ1-1	TGTGCCAGCAGCCAACCACAGGCGAACACTGAAGCTTTCTTT	CASSQPQANTEAFF
TRBV19	NA	TRBD1	TRBJ1-5	TGTGCCAGTAGTATGGACAGGGAAATCGGTCAGCCCCAGCATTTT	CASSMDREIGQPQHF
TRBV11-3	NA	NA	TRBJ2-1	TGTGCCAGCAGCCCTCAGGGCGGGAACTACAATGAGCAGTTCTTC	CASSPQGGNYNEQFF
TRBV6-5	NA	NA	TRBJ1-1	TGTGCCAGCAGTAGCCGGAGGAGCACTGAAGCTTTCTTT	CASSSRRSTEAFF
TRBV29-1	NA	TRBD1	TRBJ2-7	TGCAGCGTCGGTGGACAGGGGCCCTCCTACGAGCAGTACTTC	CSVGGQGPSYEQYF
TRBV7-2	NA	NA	TRBJ2-7	TGTGCCAGCAGCCGGCGGGACTACGAGCAGTACTTC	CASSRRDYEQYF
TRBV5-4	NA	TRBD1	TRBJ1-2	TGTGCCAGCAGCCACCGGGACAGGGGTAACTATGGCTACACCTTC	CASSHRDRGNYGYTF
TRBV10-3	NA	TRBD2	TRBJ2-7	TGTGCCATCAGGCCCCTGGGACTAGCGGGAGTCTACGAGCAGTACTTC	CAIRPLGLAGVYEQYF
TRBV4-2	NA	TRBD2	TRBJ2-7	TGTGCCAGCAGCCAAGATTATACTAGCGGGGGCTCCTACGAGCAGTACTTC	CASSQDYTSGGSYEQYF
TRBV5-1	NA	NA	TRBJ2-7	TGCGCCAGCAGCTTGTCGTCCCGGGACTACGAGCAGTACTTC	CASSLSSRDYEQYF
TRBV7-8	NA	NA	TRBJ1-5	TGTGCCAGCAGCTCGTCAGGGGATAGCAATCAGCCCCAGCATTTT	CASSSSGDSNQPQHF
TRBV9	NA	TRBD1	TRBJ2-7	TGTGCCAGCAGCGGCAGGGGGTACGAGCAGTACTTC	CASSGRGYEQYF
TRBV3-1/TRBV3-2	NA	NA	TRBJ2-1	TGTGCCAGCAGCCAAGACGCCAGGGTAGGGTACAATGAGCAGTTCTTC	CASSQDARVGYNEQFF
TRBV11-2	NA	TRBD2	TRBJ2-7	TGTGCCAGCACCTCCCCTCACCGGGGGGTGGGCGAGCAGTACTTC	CASTSPHRGVGEQYF
TRBV7-2	NA	TRBD1	TRBJ1-6	TGTGCCAGCAGCAAAGTAGGGACAGGGGGGTATAATTCACCCCTCCACTTT	CASSKVGTGGYNSPLHF
TRBV20-1	NA	NA	TRBJ2-2	TGCAGTGCTAGTTCGCCTTCTGGGGCCACCGGGGAGCTGTTTTTT	CSASSPSGATGELFF
TRBV28	NA	TRBD1	TRBJ2-7	TGTGCCAGCAGTTTATTAGGACAGGGGGATTACGAGCAGTACTTC	CASSLLGQGDYEQYF